This TCR beta chain was recorded in a study of CD8 T cells in ankylosing spondylitis. The CDR3 extends over 15 amino acids. Trimming cost V 5 bases and J 7 bases, with 15 bases left between them. Germline lookup yields CDR1 SGHTA and CDR2 FQGTGA. MiXCR, applied by TCRdb to the 5' RACE reads, yields one record per CDR3 protein. The repertoire holds more than 150,000 distinct CDR3 sequences, around a sixth seen once, with around 4.1% in the top ten. The table lists this clonotype with many counts. The TCR sequence derives from a male donor aged 5-29 years with ankylosing spondylitis or in good health (not recorded which). The sequencing input was blood, either unsorted or a sorted T cell fraction (not recorded which). The chain links TRBV7-3 to TRBJ1-6, with D perhaps matching TRBD1 (6 bases). The CDR3 reads CASSTTGPDNSPLHF. The CDR3 DNA reads as TGTGCCAGCAGCACAACAGGGCCGGACAATTCACCCCTCCACTTT.